What follows are 6 T cell receptor beta chains derived from one specimen sequenced in a study of molecular identifiers for immune sequencing clone quantification. Each CDR3 protein is one row after TCRdb ran MiXCR on the PCR reads. Of 97,000 or so distinct CDR3 sequences listed, 20% to 25% are singletons. The sample taken for sequencing was naive CD8+ T cells from blood, with Jurkat cell RNA spiked in. Stated subset: FACS-sorted CD8+CD4-CCR7+CD45RA+ naive T cells. These receptors all come from a human donor in good health. Some libraries in this study had Jurkat cell RNA spiked in.

This clonotype was counted ten times or more. The chain employs TRBV19 and TRBJ2-7; D possibly matches TRBD1 or TRBD2 (5 bases each). The V gene lost 3 bases and the J gene lost 3 bases, with 9 bases spanning the gap. The CDR3 is 13 residues long. The germline gives CDR1 LNHDA, CDR2 SQIVND (reference sequence). DNA for the CDR3: TGTGCCAGTAGTATTGGGACCCTCTACGAGCAGTACTTC. Protein: CASSIGTLYEQYF.

The sample holds many counts of this clonotype. V is TRBV27 and J is TRBJ2-7, with TRBD2 identical over 9 bases. With V trimmed by 6 bases and J by 0 bases, 9 bases remained unmatched. The V gene's germline CDR1 is MNHEY and CDR2 SMNVEV (reference sequence). The CDR3 extends over 16 amino acids. CDR3 nucleotide sequence: TGTGCCAGCAGCCCTGCTCTAGCGGGATTCTCCTACGAGCAGTACTTC. Its protein is CASSPALAGFSYEQYF.

Many counts were recorded for this clonotype. The chain carries TRBV4-3 and TRBJ2-3, with TRBD2 as a possible D gene (5 bases). This CDR3 comprises 17 residues. V was cut by 0 bases and J by 4 bases, with 17 bases left in between. Per the germline V gene, CDR1 is LGHNA and CDR2 is YSLEER. CDR3 sequence reads: CASSQDPRGLDPDTQYF. CDR3 DNA: TGCGCCAGCAGCCAAGATCCCCGGGGATTAGATCCAGATACGCAGTATTTT.

This clonotype occurred many times. The chain recombines TRBV2 with TRBJ1-5; D is perhaps TRBD1 (5 bases). Trimming pared 6 bases from V and 6 bases from J, leaving 9 bases between. This CDR3 has 12 amino acids. The V gene's germline CDR1 is SNHLY and CDR2 FYNNEI. The chain's CDR3 is CASRQGGQPQHF. The CDR3 DNA reads as TGTGCCAGCAGGCAGGGTGGTCAGCCCCAGCATTTT.

Details on this clonotype: A much larger clone differs by one base, so this may be a read error. The chain links TRBV12-3 or TRBV12-4 to TRBJ2-1; possibly TRBD1 or TRBD2 for D (5 bases each). The CDR3 sequence is 14 residues long. In nucleotides, the CDR3 is TGTGCCAGCAGTTTAGGTGGGACCTACGATGAGCAGTTCTTC. This translates into CASSLGGTYDEQFF.

This clonotype occurred a few times. The V gene is TRBV6-5, the J gene TRBJ1-1; D unclear. Per germline, CDR1 MNHEY and CDR2 SVGAGI. CDR3 size: 13 residues. The V and J ends lost 2 bases and 1 base respectively, with 5 bases between them. The CDR3 reads CASSYGGNTEAFF. CDR3 in DNA: TGTGCCAGCAGTTACGGAGGGAACACTGAAGCTTTCTTT.